The 19 T cell receptor beta chains in this list originate from one sample, sequenced in a study of cytomegalovirus exposure and HLA in healthy donors. This PCR relied on a set of 60 Vbeta primers and 13 Jbeta primers. Using immunoSEQ multiplex PCR, the repertoire was profiled, and TCRdb retains in-frame clones only, with some absent. This table has some 140,000 clones, approximately 87% appearing once. Sequencing was done on a sample of PBMCs. The origin of the receptors is a man aged 35 to 55 in good health and CMV-seronegative.

The rearrangement links TRBV12-1 to TRBJ1-5; TRBD1, as called in the table, went unchecked against the DNA. TRBV12-1 is recorded as a pseudogene. CDR3 length equals 19 residues. The DNA of the CDR3 is TGTGCCAGCAGCCCCAAGGGACAGGGGGATGCCTATAGCAATCAGCCCCAGCATTTT. It codes for CASSPKGQGDAYSNQPQHF.

The chain links TRBV29-1 to TRBJ2-1, with D possibly TRBD2 on 6 matching bases. The V gene lost 7 bases and the J gene lost 4 bases, with 14 bases spanning the gap. The CDR3 covers 13 residues. Germline CDR1 is SQVTM and CDR2 is ANQGSEA. The CDR3 spells CSGVGGSYNEQFF. As DNA, the CDR3 is TGCAGCGGTGTGGGGGGATCATACAATGAGCAGTTCTTC.

The chain joins TRBV29-1 to TRBJ2-3, with a possible D match to TRBD2 (7 bases). Per the germline V gene, CDR1 is SQVTM and CDR2 is ANQGSEA. The ends were cut back, 3 bases at V and 3 bases at J, with 10 bases in the middle. The CDR3 spans 13 residues. CDR3 sequence (DNA): TGCAGCGTTGAGAGGGGGGGGACAGATACGCAGTATTTT. It is translated as CSVERGGTDTQYF.

The chain is built from TRBV7-2 and TRBJ2-7; 8 bases match TRBD1. Germline CDR1 reads SGHTA; CDR2 reads FQGNSA. With V trimmed by 5 bases and J by 2 bases, 8 bases remained unmatched. The CDR3 is made up of 15 amino acids. CDR3 region: CASSEIGTGAYEQYF. The CDR3 nucleotides read TGTGCCAGCAGCGAAATCGGGACAGGAGCCTACGAGCAGTACTTC.

The chain has TRBV7-2 and TRBJ2-3, with TRBD2 identical over 7 bases. With V trimmed by 5 bases and J by 8 bases, 4 bases remained unmatched. The CDR3 loop spans 12 amino acids. CDR1 is SGHTA and CDR2 is FQGNSA in the germline V gene. In DNA, the CDR3 is TGTGCCAGCAGCAGCGGGGTTGGTACGCAGTATTTT. It encodes CASSSGVGTQYF.

CDR3 in amino acids: CASSDVRQGSTFF. CDR3 nucleotides: TGTGCCAGCAGTGATGTGAGACAGGGTTCGACTTTCTTT. V is TRBV6-1 and J is TRBJ1-1; 7 bases match TRBD1. In germline, CDR1 is MNHNS, CDR2 SASEGT. The trim removed 3 bases at V and 12 bases at J, leaving 10 bases unmatched. There are 13 residues in the CDR3.

The V call is TRBV4-3, the J call TRBJ1-5; D possibly corresponds to TRBD1 (5 bases). Between the trimmed V and J ends, which lost 0 bases and 3 bases, there was a span of 9 bases. The CDR3 runs to 15 residues. CDR1 LGHNA and CDR2 YSLEER come from the germline V gene. CDR3 nucleotide sequence: TGCGCCAGCAGCCAAGATCCGGGGGACAATCAGCCCCAGCATTTT. This sequence encodes CASSQDPGDNQPQHF.

The chain uses TRBV10-3 and TRBJ2-5, with D perhaps TRBD1 (6 bases). Trimming stripped 11 bases from V and 1 base from J, with 8 bases between. The CDR3 runs 11 residues. Per the germline V gene, CDR1 is ENHRY and CDR2 is SYGVKD. The CDR3 coding sequence is TGTGCCTCACAGGGCCAAGAGACCCAGTACTTC. Its translation is CASQGQETQYF.

This sequence joins TRBV6-1 and TRBJ2-1; 7 positions agree with TRBD1. The ends lost 5 bases at V and 3 bases at J; junction bases unmatched: 7. Germline CDR1 MNHNS, CDR2 SASEGT. The CDR3 is 15 residues long. CDR3 in amino acids: CASSLTGIIYNEQFF. CDR3 sequence (DNA): TGTGCCAGCAGTTTGACAGGGATTATCTACAATGAGCAGTTCTTC.

This clone was counted once. The CDR3 here is CASSPGLAGIVGETQYF. For the CDR3, the DNA is TGTGCCAGCAGCCCAGGACTAGCGGGAATTGTCGGAGAGACCCAGTACTTC. The chain carries TRBV11-1 and TRBJ2-5; 12 bases map to TRBD2. V shed 5 bases, J shed 4 bases, and the junction held 11 bases outside the gene matches. The CDR3 is 17 residues long. From germline, CDR1 is SGHAT and CDR2 FQDESV (reference sequence).

This chain links TRBV19 with TRBJ2-2, with TRBD2 matching 11 bases. The CDR3 spans 15 residues. V was clipped by 9 bases and J by 1 base; unmatched bases: 4. The germline V gene has CDR1 LNHDA and CDR2 SQIVND (reference sequence). CDR3 residues: CASKGTSGNTGELFF. CDR3 DNA sequence: TGTGCCAGCAAAGGGACTAGCGGGAACACCGGGGAGCTGTTTTTT. Full variable domain (rest looked up from reference TRBV19 and TRBJ2-2): DGGITQSPKYLFRKEGQNVTLSCEQNLNHDAMYWYRQDPGQGLRLIYYSQIVNDFQKGDIAEGYSVSREKKESFPLTVTSAQKNPTAFYLCASKGTSGNTGELFFGEGSRLTVL.

The chain combines TRBV19 with TRBJ1-5; tentatively, D is TRBD1 (6 bases). Trimming removed 7 bases from V and 5 bases from J, with 12 bases in between. Per germline, CDR1 LNHDA and CDR2 SQIVND (reference sequence). This CDR3 spans 13 amino acids. The chain's CDR3 is CASTEGVHQPQHF. The CDR3 DNA reads as TGTGCCAGTACCGAGGGGGTTCATCAGCCCCAGCATTTT.

Comment on this clone: A read error may produce the germline difference seen at one junction end. The CDR3 is CATSRDFNRYSEQFF. In DNA, the CDR3 is TGTGCCACCAGCAGAGATTTCAACCGATACAGTGAGCAGTTCTTC. This rearrangement joins TRBV15 to TRBJ2-1; D is unclear. Germline CDR1 LNHNV, CDR2 YYDKDF (reference sequence). This CDR3 spans 15 amino acids.

This clone was seen a handful of times. The J gene is TRBJ2-1, the V gene TRBV2; D not certain. The CDR3 contains 14 residues. Trimming shortened V by 2 bases and J by 8 bases, and 13 bases separated the two germline ends. Germline V gives CDR1 SNHLY, CDR2 FYNNEI. CDR3 region: CASSELYRVHEQFF. DNA for the CDR3: TGTGCCAGCAGTGAATTATATCGAGTCCATGAGCAGTTCTTC.

This sequence joins TRBV28 and TRBJ2-7; possibly TRBD2 for D (5 bases). The CDR3 loop spans 13 amino acids. Per germline, CDR1 MDHEN and CDR2 SYDVKM. Trimming removed 7 bases from V and 7 bases from J, with 17 bases in between. The CDR3 reads CASTPAVGIEQYF. In DNA form, the CDR3 reads TGTGCCAGCACCCCAGCGGTGGGGATTGAGCAGTACTTC.

V is TRBV19 and J is TRBJ2-7, with TRBD1 matching 7 bases. Germline CDR1 reads LNHDA; CDR2 reads SQIVND (reference sequence). Trimming took 9 bases from V and 4 from J; bases not matched to a gene: 15. The CDR3 has 15 residues. The CDR3 is CASSSPPGGKYEQYF. The DNA for the CDR3 is TGTGCCAGCAGCTCACCACCAGGGGGTAAATACGAGCAGTACTTC.

This rearrangement joins TRBV19 to TRBJ1-5, with TRBD1 matching 9 bases. Germline loops: CDR1 LNHDA, CDR2 SQIVND (reference sequence). V dropped 6 bases and J dropped 4; count of bases not matched to a gene: 4. The length of the CDR3 is 14 residues. CDR3 loop: CASRRTGDNQPQHF. CDR3 bases: TGTGCCAGTAGGAGGACAGGGGATAATCAGCCCCAGCATTTT.

The chain couples TRBV25-1 to TRBJ1-5, with no clear D. The CDR3 loop spans 14 amino acids. The germline CDR1 and CDR2 sequences are MGHDK and SYGVNS. Trimming removed 2 bases from V and 3 bases from J, with 8 bases in between. CDR3 region: CASSEEGVNQPQHF. As DNA, the CDR3 is TGTGCCAGCAGTGAAGAGGGAGTCAATCAGCCCCAGCATTTT. The complete variable domain, with remaining parts taken from reference TRBV25-1 and TRBJ1-5, reads EADIYQTPRYLVIGTGKKITLECSQTMGHDKMYWYQQDPGMELHLIHYSYGVNSTEKGDLSSESTVSRIRTEHFPLTLESARPSHTSQYLCASSEEGVNQPQHFGDGTRLSIL.

The genes are TRBV7-3 and TRBJ2-2, with D possibly being TRBD1 (5 bases). The V gene's germline CDR1 is SGHTA and CDR2 FQGTGA. Trimming removed 7 bases at V and 5 bases at J, with 14 bases between. The CDR3 consists of 14 residues. The CDR3 DNA sequence: TGTGCCAGCACAAAAGGGGCGGCGACCGGGGAGCTGTTTTTT. As protein: CASTKGAATGELFF. Complete variable domain (other parts from reference TRBV7-3 and TRBJ2-2): GAGVSQTPSNKVTEKGKYVELRCDPISGHTALYWYRQSLGQGPEFLIYFQGTGAADDSGLPNDRFFAVRPEGSVSTLKIQRTERGDSAVYLCASTKGAATGELFFGEGSRLTVL.